Here is one T cell receptor (beta chain) with its context. This specimen comes from a study of T cells expressing NK-cell markers. The CDR3 consists of 14 residues. Germline lookup yields CDR1 MDHEN and CDR2 SYDVKM. TCRdb reanalyzed the 5' RACE reads and collapses them to one entry per CDR3 protein, without DNA. The sample table includes roughly 420,000 distinct CDR3 sequences. The specimen sequenced was blood T cells: a sorted CD56 or NKG2C T cell subset, CD4+ or CD8+ T cells, or bulk PBMC T cells (not recorded which). The V gene is TRBV28, the J gene TRBJ2-7; the D call from TCRdb, TRBD1, cannot be confirmed without DNA. This clonotype was sampled from a woman between 18 and 75 years old in good health. The CDR3: CASSVNPTGYEQYF. The full variable domain, its missing parts supplied by reference TRBV28 and TRBJ2-7, is DVKVTQSSRYLVKRTGEKVFLECVQDMDHENMFWYRQDPGLGLRLIYFSYDVKMKEKGDIPEGYSVSREKKERFSLILESASTNQTSMYLCASSVNPTGYEQYFGPGTRLTVT.